This TCR beta chain appears in the sequencing data of a study of early T cells in non-severe SARS-CoV-2 infection. This CDR3 comprises 14 residues. Germline CDR1 reads DFQATT; CDR2 reads SNEGSKA (reference sequence). V lost 5 bases to trimming and J lost 2 bases; unmatched junction nucleotides: 9. TCRdb reanalysed the 5' RACE reads using MiXCR and keeps one entry per CDR3 protein. Here the sample spans around 61,000 distinct CDR3 sequences, around 15% being singletons. This clonotype showed up just a few times. The V gene is TRBV20-1, the J gene TRBJ2-7; 7 bases align to TRBD2. The origin of this receptor is an adult who was a healthcare worker with PCR-confirmed SARS-CoV-2 infection or an uninfected control (not recorded which). The sequences come from whole blood, collected at baseline. The CDR3, as DNA: TGCAGTGCTTCTAGGGAGGGAATTGCCTACGAGCAGTACTTC. Its protein is CSASREGIAYEQYF.